Below are 25 T cell receptor beta chains sequenced from a single sample in a study of cytomegalovirus exposure and HLA in healthy donors. PCR was performed using 60 Vbeta and 13 Jbeta primers. Profiled with immunoSEQ multiplex PCR; TCRdb holds only in-frame clones, not every one. The sample records about 200,000 clones, 76% being singletons. The sequenced material came from PBMCs. The receptors were gathered from a man younger than 35 in good health and CMV-seronegative.

The chain has TRBV19 and TRBJ2-3; 11 nucleotides align to TRBD2. CDR3 length equals 15 residues. Germline V CDR1 and CDR2: LNHDA, SQIVND (reference sequence). The J segment lost 6 bases and the V segment lost 5 bases, leaving 7 bases of the junction unmatched. CDR3 in DNA: TGTGCCAGTAGTTTAGCGGGAGGGCCCGGGGATACGCAGTATTTT. It yields the protein CASSLAGGPGDTQYF.

This chain connects TRBV19 to TRBJ1-1, with D maybe TRBD1 (5 bases). Germline values: CDR1 LNHDA, CDR2 SQIVND (reference sequence). V was shortened by 6 bases and J by 5 bases, with 13 bases between the two germline ends. The CDR3 has 13 amino acids. The chain's CDR3 is CASSRGRWTEAFF. For the CDR3, the DNA is TGTGCCAGTAGCCGGGGGAGATGGACTGAAGCTTTCTTT.

The V and J genes are TRBV19 and TRBJ2-3; weak D call: TRBD1 (6 bases). The CDR3 runs to 14 residues. V lost 6 bases and J 1 base, leaving 11 bases between the germline ends. Germline CDR1 and CDR2: LNHDA and SQIVND (reference sequence). The CDR3 is CASRTGWGTDTQYF. The DNA of the CDR3 is TGTGCCAGTAGAACAGGGTGGGGCACAGATACGCAGTATTTT.

The chain recombines TRBV7-8 with TRBJ1-1; the D is unclear. Germline values: CDR1 SGHVS, CDR2 FQNEAQ. The CDR3 runs 16 residues. With 5 bases removed from V and 1 base from J, the gap between germline ends came to 17 bases. CDR3 DNA sequence: TGTGCCAGCAGCCCCGAAGCATGGGGAGGGAACACTGAAGCTTTCTTT. It encodes CASSPEAWGGNTEAFF.

Remarks on this clone: A junction end diverges from the germline sequence, so it may reflect a read error. The chain combines TRBV7-9 with TRBJ2-1, with 9 bases lining up with TRBD1. Germline V gives CDR1 SEHNR, CDR2 FQNEAQ (reference sequence). CDR3 length equals 15 residues. The CDR3 loop reads CSSSFQGQGANEQFF. CDR3 DNA: TGTTCCAGCAGCTTTCAGGGACAGGGCGCCAATGAGCAGTTCTTC.

CDR3 in DNA: TGTGCCAGCAGCCAAGACATGAACACTGAAGCTTTCTTT. Translation: CASSQDMNTEAFF. The chain recombines TRBV28 with TRBJ1-1; no clear D gene. V dropped 6 bases and J dropped 0 bases, with 8 bases sitting between them. Germline values: CDR1 MDHEN, CDR2 SYDVKM. CDR3 length equals 13 residues.

Worth noting for this clone: An end of the junction does not agree with germline; a read error may underlie this. The chain has TRBV27 and TRBJ2-7, with a weak D call TRBD2 (6 bases). The CDR3 has 15 residues. Looked up from germline, CDR1 is MNHEY and CDR2 is SMNVEV (reference sequence). The CDR3 DNA sequence: TGTGCCAGCAGTGCCACCCTAGCGACAACTTACGGGCAGTACTTC. Translated: CASSATLATTYGQYF.

The V call is TRBV6-1, the J call TRBJ1-1; D gene unclear. Germline lookup yields CDR1 MNHNS and CDR2 SASEGT. The CDR3 is 14 amino acids. Trimming shortened V by 2 bases and J by 0 bases, and 7 bases separated the two germline ends. The CDR3 nucleotides are TGTGCCAGCAGTGAACCCCCGTTGAACACTGAAGCTTTCTTT. Translating it yields CASSEPPLNTEAFF.

This clone was seen only a few times. The rearrangement joins TRBV29-1 to TRBJ2-7; a possible D gene is TRBD2 (6 bases). The CDR3 has 12 residues. V was clipped by 3 bases and J by 7 bases, with 13 bases between them. Germline values: CDR1 SQVTM, CDR2 ANQGSEA. CDR3 bases: TGCAGCGTTGATAGGGCCGGAGGGGAGCAGTACTTC. Translating gives CSVDRAGGEQYF.

The CDR3 is CASSGGTNNEQFF. The CDR3 DNA reads TGTGCCAGCAGTGGCGGAACTAACAATGAGCAGTTCTTC. The chain carries TRBV27 and TRBJ2-1, with D uncertain. Trimming removed 5 bases from V and 5 bases from J, with 10 bases in between. CDR3 length: 13 residues. Germline assignment: CDR1 MNHEY and CDR2 SMNVEV (reference sequence).

The genes are TRBV27 and TRBJ1-4, with 9 bases lining up with TRBD1. The V gene's germline CDR1 is MNHEY and CDR2 SMNVEV (reference sequence). This CDR3 has 18 amino acids. After removal of 3 bases from V and 6 bases from J, the junction contained 14 bases not matched to a gene. CDR3 nucleotide sequence: TGTGCCAGCAGTTTTTGGGGACAGGGCTTAATAGGATATGAAAAACTGTTTTTT. Protein: CASSFWGQGLIGYEKLFF.

This chain links TRBV10-2 with TRBJ2-5; D gene ambiguous. The CDR3 covers 14 residues. V was trimmed by 3 bases and J by 1 base, leaving 9 bases between them. CDR1 is WSHSY, CDR2 SAAADI, per germline. CDR3 sequence (DNA): TGCGCCAGCAGTGATTTAACGGTCCAAGAGACCCAGTACTTC. Residues: CASSDLTVQETQYF.

The chain recombines TRBV7-9 with TRBJ1-2; D is perhaps TRBD1 (6 bases). The CDR3 covers 13 residues. Trimming cost V 7 bases and J 2 bases, with 11 bases left between them. Germline values: CDR1 SEHNR, CDR2 FQNEAQ (reference sequence). In nucleotides, the CDR3 is TGTGCCAGCACCATCGGACAGAACTATGGCTACACCTTC. Its translation: CASTIGQNYGYTF. Filled out from reference TRBV7-9 and TRBJ1-2, the complete variable domain reads DTGVSQNPRHKITKRGQNVTFRCDPISEHNRLYWYRQTLGQGPEFLTYFQNEAQLEKSRLLSDRFSAERPKGSFSTLEIQRTEQGDSAMYLCASTIGQNYGYTFGSGTRLTVV.

Only one count was recorded for this clone. This chain joins TRBV7-9 and TRBJ2-2; D is perhaps TRBD1 (5 bases). V lost 1 base and J lost 2, with 8 bases in between. Per the germline V gene, CDR1 is SEHNR and CDR2 is FQNEAQ (reference sequence). The CDR3 spans 15 residues. The CDR3 DNA sequence: TGTGCCAGCAGCTTAGACAGGCTTAACACCGGGGAGCTGTTTTTT. It is translated as CASSLDRLNTGELFF. Using reference TRBV7-9 and TRBJ2-2 for the parts outside the CDR3, the full variable domain is DTGVSQNPRHKITKRGQNVTFRCDPISEHNRLYWYRQTLGQGPEFLTYFQNEAQLEKSRLLSDRFSAERPKGSFSTLEIQRTEQGDSAMYLCASSLDRLNTGELFFGEGSRLTVL.

This clone turned up a few times. V usage is TRBV10-1 and J usage is TRBJ2-3; TRBD1 agrees at 10 bases. Germline V gene sequence: CDR1 WNHNN, CDR2 SYGVQD (reference sequence). CDR3 length: 16 amino acids. With V trimmed by 0 bases and J by 5 bases, 5 bases remained unmatched. The CDR3 is CASSESTGGARDTQYF. The CDR3 DNA follows: TGCGCCAGCAGTGAGTCGACAGGGGGCGCGAGAGATACGCAGTATTTT.

This chain connects TRBV15 to TRBJ2-7; maybe TRBD1 (5 bases). Looked up from germline, CDR1 is LNHNV and CDR2 is YYDKDF (reference sequence). This CDR3 is 14 amino acids long. Trimming stripped 3 bases from V and 5 bases from J, with 14 bases between. The CDR3: CATSRPSTGHEQYF. CDR3 coding DNA: TGTGCCACCAGCAGGCCATCTACAGGCCACGAGCAGTACTTC.

This chain links TRBV10-3 with TRBJ1-2, with D possibly TRBD1 on 6 matching bases. Germline V gene data show CDR1 as ENHRY and CDR2 as SYGVKD. The germline V and J ends were trimmed by 4 bases and 5 bases, with 17 bases remaining between them. The CDR3 loop spans 15 amino acids. The CDR3 sequence is CAISGRGTRGYGYTF. CDR3 DNA sequence: TGTGCCATCAGTGGGAGAGGGACTAGGGGGTATGGCTACACCTTC.

The chain recombines TRBV12-5 with TRBJ2-1, with 8 positions matching TRBD2. With 3 bases clipped from V and 10 bases from J, the junction kept 5 bases outside the gene matches. Germline V gene data show CDR1 as LGHNT and CDR2 as FRNRAP. The CDR3 consists of 13 residues. The chain's CDR3 is CASGFNGGREQFF. The CDR3 region has the DNA TGTGCTAGTGGTTTTAACGGCGGGAGGGAGCAGTTCTTC.

The rearrangement links TRBV6-1 to TRBJ1-1; 8 nucleotides align to TRBD1. Germline loops: CDR1 MNHNS, CDR2 SASEGT. Unmatched junction bases numbered 9, after V lost 7 bases and J lost 5 bases. The CDR3 sequence is 14 residues long. CDR3 residues: CASTRTGSDTEAFF. CDR3 nucleotide sequence: TGTGCCAGCACTCGGACAGGGTCGGATACTGAAGCTTTCTTT.

V is TRBV6-4 and J is TRBJ1-3; TRBD1 matches at 7 bases. CDR1 and CDR2 from the germline V gene are MRHNA and SNTAGT. The length of the CDR3 is 15 residues. The V gene end was trimmed by 2 bases and the J gene end by 9 bases; junction bases not matched to a gene: 10. CDR3 region: CASSDKTGFGITIYF. DNA of the CDR3: TGTGCCAGCAGTGACAAGACAGGGTTTGGGATCACCATATATTTT.

V is TRBV30 and J is TRBJ2-7; the match to TRBD2 covers 13 bases. With V trimmed by 2 bases and J by 4 bases, 11 bases remained unmatched. Germline V lookup: CDR1 GTSNPN, CDR2 SVGIG (reference sequence). The length of the CDR3 is 17 residues. The CDR3 DNA is TGTGCCTGGAGTTCCAACTTAGGACTAGCGGGAGTTTACGAGCAGTACTTC. Amino acids: CAWSSNLGLAGVYEQYF.

The chain links TRBV4-1 to TRBJ2-1; TRBD1 agrees at 11 bases. CDR3 length: 16 amino acids. Germline CDR1 reads MGHRA; CDR2 reads YSYEKL. V dropped 0 bases and J dropped 7; count of bases not matched to a gene: 5. CDR3 bases: TGCGCCAGCAGCCAAGATAAGGGACAGGGGGGGAATGAGCAGTTCTTC. The encoded protein is CASSQDKGQGGNEQFF.

The V and J genes are TRBV19 and TRBJ2-7; the D is unclear. Germline V lookup: CDR1 LNHDA, CDR2 SQIVND (reference sequence). This CDR3 has 16 residues. V was shortened by 5 bases and J by 3 bases, with 20 bases between the two germline ends. CDR3 protein: CASSAGLRGLNYEQYF. CDR3 sequence (DNA): TGTGCCAGTAGTGCCGGTTTGAGAGGCCTAAACTACGAGCAGTACTTC.

The gene calls are TRBV11-2 and TRBJ2-3, with 14 bases fitting TRBD2. With V trimmed by 5 bases and J by 2 bases, 3 bases remained unmatched. CDR3 length equals 16 residues. From germline, CDR1 is SGHAT and CDR2 FQNNGV. The chain's CDR3 is CASSPGLAGVTDTQYF. The CDR3 nucleotides are TGTGCCAGCAGCCCGGGACTAGCGGGAGTCACAGATACGCAGTATTTT.

This clone has a single count. The chain's CDR3 is CASAGTGGYEQYF. Written as DNA, the CDR3 is TGTGCCAGCGCCGGGACAGGGGGTTACGAGCAGTACTTC. V usage is TRBV19 and J usage is TRBJ2-7; 11 bases are shared with TRBD1. The germline V gene encodes CDR1 LNHDA and CDR2 SQIVND (reference sequence). CDR3 size: 13 residues. Trimming at V came to 9 bases and at J to 4 bases, leaving 5 bases not matched to a gene.